A selection of T cell receptor beta chains follows, all from one sample in a study of T cells in localized non-small cell lung cancer. TCRdb's table, derived via immunoSEQ multiplex PCR, lists solely in-frame clones and lacks some. This table has over a thousand clones, approximately 20% appearing once. The material was normal lung tissue next to the tumor, obtained before any cancer treatment. Every receptor here comes from a female donor aged 60 or older with stage I squamous cell lung carcinoma. CDR3s include the opening cysteine and the closing phenylalanine or tryptophan. Each record gives: J gene, D gene, V gene, clone size, CDR3 protein, CDR3 DNA. A D gene is named only where the DNA matches it firmly. Size tells how often a clone was seen (once, few, many) or the class of an expanded clone, and some rows leave it out.

TRBJ1-5,-,TRBV28,-,CASSLGGDQPQHF,TGTGCCAGCAGTTTAGGGGGGGATCAGCCCCAGCATTTT
TRBJ1-1,-,TRBV30,few,CAWRVKQGGSGTEAFF,TGTGCCTGGAGGGTTAAACAGGGAGGGTCGGGCACTGAAGCTTTCTTT
TRBJ1-3,-,TRBV30,-,CAWSVMSSGNTIYF,TGTGCCTGGAGTGTAATGAGCTCTGGAAACACCATATATTTT
TRBJ2-7,TRBD1,TRBV18,few,CASSARDRGEQYF,TGTGCCAGCTCAGCCCGGGACAGAGGCGAGCAGTACTTC
TRBJ1-3,-,TRBV9,few,CASSVTVSGNTIYF,TGTGCCAGCAGCGTGACAGTCTCTGGAAACACCATATATTTT
TRBJ1-1,-,TRBV5-1,-,CASSLSLGAPTNTEAFF,TGCGCCAGCAGCTTGTCTCTTGGGGCTCCTACCAACACTGAAGCTTTCTTT
TRBJ2-6,-,TRBV6-8,few,CASGSQTRFLSGANVLTF,TGTGCCAGCGGGAGCCAGACTAGATTTTTGTCTGGGGCCAACGTCCTGACTTTC
TRBJ1-3,-,TRBV9,-,CASSEAQLGVGNTIYF,TGTGCCAGCAGTGAAGCCCAGCTGGGGGTTGGAAACACCATATATTTT
TRBJ2-2,TRBD2,TRBV11-3,-,CASSPKREGRAGELFF,TGTGCCAGCAGCCCTAAGCGGGAGGGAAGGGCCGGGGAGCTGTTTTTT
TRBJ2-3,-,TRBV7-1,-,CASGDTHTDTQYF,TGTGCCAGCGGGGACACCCACACAGATACGCAGTATTTT
TRBJ2-2,-,TRBV6-8,few,CASSDTSTGELFF,TGTGCCAGCAGTGACACTAGCACCGGGGAGCTGTTTTTT
TRBJ2-2,TRBD1,TRBV6-8,-,CASSSYRGNTGELFF,TGTGCCAGCAGTTCTTACAGGGGAAACACCGGGGAGCTGTTTTTT
TRBJ2-1,TRBD2,TRBV30,-,CAWRSLAGGDEQFF,TGTGCCTGGAGGTCTCTAGCGGGAGGCGATGAGCAGTTCTTC
TRBJ1-3,-,TRBV30,few,CAWGQWTSGGGNTIYF,TGTGCCTGGGGACAATGGACGTCGGGAGGGGGAAACACCATATATTTT
TRBJ1-5,TRBD1,TRBV19,once,CATTGGAWQPQHF,TGTGCCACTACAGGGGGCGCTTGGCAGCCCCAGCATTTT
TRBJ2-1,TRBD2,TRBV29-1,-,CSVVSGSGDEQFF,TGCAGCGTTGTTAGCGGGAGCGGAGATGAGCAGTTCTTC
TRBJ2-2,-,TRBV29-1,-,CSVLEVANTGELFF,TGCAGCGTTCTGGAGGTGGCTAACACCGGGGAGCTGTTTTTT
TRBJ2-1,-,TRBV28,few,CASSFQMAGRPPIQFF,TGTGCCAGCAGTTTCCAAATGGCGGGGCGTCCCCCTATCCAGTTCTTC
TRBJ1-5,-,TRBV15,-,CATSRGPGPIISSNQPQHF,TGTGCCACCAGCAGAGGGCCGGGACCGATCATTTCGAGCAATCAGCCCCAGCATTTT
TRBJ2-3,TRBD1,TRBV19,-,CAIRDRGTDTQYF,TGTGCCATACGGGACAGGGGAACAGATACGCAGTATTTT
TRBJ1-2,-,TRBV14,-,CASGGFSLFFGSYGYTF,TGTGCCAGCGGGGGATTTTCCCTCTTTTTCGGTAGCTATGGCTACACCTTC
TRBJ1-1,-,TRBV9,medium-sized,CASSLVMPEAFF,TGTGCCAGCAGCTTAGTGATGCCTGAAGCTTTCTTT
TRBJ1-4,TRBD1,TRBV7-6,-,CASSPGQGLGEKLFF,TGTGCTAGCAGCCCGGGACAGGGGCTTGGGGAAAAACTGTTTTTT
TRBJ2-7,TRBD2,TRBV11-3,-,CASSASGGASGSTNEQYF,TGTGCCAGCAGCGCCTCAGGGGGAGCTAGCGGGAGTACCAACGAGCAGTACTTC
TRBJ2-1,TRBD2,TRBV11-3,-,CASSPPTSGGNEQFF,TGTGCCAGCAGCCCACCGACTAGCGGTGGCAATGAGCAGTTCTTC
TRBJ1-1,TRBD1,TRBV29-1,-,CSVRGHGGTEAFF,TGCAGCGTGAGGGGGCATGGGGGGACTGAAGCTTTCTTT
TRBJ2-5,-,TRBV6-8,few,CASTTGFRETQYF,TGTGCCAGCACTACAGGGTTCAGGGAGACCCAGTACTTC
TRBJ2-1,TRBD2,TRBV11-3,few,CASSPSGSGYNEQFF,TGTGCCAGCAGTCCCAGCGGGAGTGGGTACAATGAGCAGTTCTTC
TRBJ1-2,TRBD1,TRBV6-8,few,CASSDRGYGYTF,TGTGCCAGCAGCGACAGGGGCTATGGCTACACCTTC
TRBJ1-1,-,TRBV7-2,-,CASSSSRATEAFF,TGTGCCAGCAGCTCTAGCAGGGCCACTGAAGCTTTCTTT
TRBJ1-5,-,TRBV9,few,CASSVDGQGRQPQHF,TGTGCCAGCAGCGTAGATGGGCAGGGGAGACAGCCCCAGCATTTT
TRBJ2-7,TRBD2,TRBV28,few,CASSGGGLAGVYEQYF,TGTGCCAGCAGTGGGGGGGGACTAGCGGGAGTCTACGAGCAGTACTTC
TRBJ2-1,-,TRBV10-3,-,CAISPEVDINEQFF,TGTGCCATCAGTCCCGAGGTAGACATCAATGAGCAGTTCTTC
TRBJ2-1,TRBD2,TRBV6-8,-,CASSYLRDYRGGNEQFF,TGTGCCAGCAGTTACCTCCGGGACTATCGGGGGGGCAATGAGCAGTTCTTC
TRBJ2-7,TRBD1,TRBV10-3,few,CAISSSPGQLYEQYF,TGTGCCATCAGTTCGTCTCCGGGACAGCTATACGAGCAGTACTTC
TRBJ1-5,TRBD1,TRBV9,few,CASSPGQGGVQPQHF,TGTGCCAGCAGTCCGGGACAGGGAGGGGTTCAGCCCCAGCATTTT
TRBJ2-5,TRBD1,TRBV11-3,-,CASSLGAGGGETQYF,TGTGCCAGCAGCTTGGGTGCAGGGGGCGGAGAGACCCAGTACTTC
TRBJ2-1,TRBD2,TRBV4-1,-,CASSPFGLAGGRFF,TGCGCCAGCAGCCCCTTCGGACTAGCGGGAGGAAGGTTCTTC
TRBJ2-7,TRBD2,TRBV5-1,once,CASAPLAGAYEQYF,TGCGCCAGCGCTCCACTAGCGGGGGCCTACGAGCAGTACTTC
TRBJ1-3,-,TRBV15,-,CATSRDVGGNTIYF,TGTGCCACCAGCAGAGATGTGGGAGGAAACACCATATATTTT
TRBJ2-1,TRBD2,TRBV29-1,large,CSVEGLAGSSYNEQFF,TGCAGCGTTGAAGGACTAGCGGGAAGCTCCTACAATGAGCAGTTCTTC
TRBJ2-7,-,TRBV19,-,CASSITRDYEQYF,TGTGCCAGTAGTATAACAAGGGACTACGAGCAGTACTTC
TRBJ2-5,TRBD2,TRBV11-3,few,CASSLGRGGKTQYF,TGTGCCAGCAGCTTAGGTCGGGGGGGGAAGACCCAGTACTTC
TRBJ1-1,-,TRBV6-7,-,CASSYGGYGFF,TGTGCCAGCAGTTACGGAGGGTACGGTTTCTTT
TRBJ2-1,-,TRBV6-8,-,CASRPGPRVGEQFF,TGTGCCAGCAGACCGGGACCCCGGGTCGGTGAGCAGTTCTTC
TRBJ1-1,TRBD1,TRBV6-8,few,CASSYTTGEDTEAFF,TGTGCCAGCAGTTACACGACAGGGGAGGACACTGAAGCTTTCTTT
TRBJ1-2,-,TRBV9,few,CASSLSDGGSSYTF,TGTGCCAGCAGCCTCTCGGACGGGGGCTCAAGCTACACCTTC
TRBJ1-5,-,TRBV6-8,few,CASRNHRALSNQPQHF,TGTGCCAGCAGGAACCACAGGGCCCTTAGCAATCAGCCCCAGCATTTT
TRBJ2-7,TRBD2,TRBV11-3,few,CASSSGTSVYEQYF,TGTGCCAGCAGCTCCGGGACTAGCGTCTACGAGCAGTACTTC
TRBJ2-3,-,TRBV7-6,-,CASSRGGSTDTQYF,TGTGCCAGCAGCCGAGGAGGGAGCACAGATACGCAGTATTTT
TRBJ2-6,-,TRBV30,-,CALLVSSGANVLTF,TGTGCCTTATTAGTGAGCTCTGGGGCCAACGTCCTGACTTTC
TRBJ2-3,-,TRBV9,few,CASSVVQGKGTQYF,TGTGCCAGCAGCGTAGTGCAGGGGAAAGGTACGCAGTATTTT
TRBJ2-7,-,TRBV15,few,CATSRVGRGAYEQYF,TGTGCCACCAGCAGAGTGGGCAGGGGGGCCTACGAGCAGTACTTC
TRBJ2-1,TRBD2,TRBV9,-,CASSEGGLAGPLGYNEQFF,TGTGCCAGCAGCGAGGGGGGACTAGCGGGACCCCTGGGATACAATGAGCAGTTCTTC